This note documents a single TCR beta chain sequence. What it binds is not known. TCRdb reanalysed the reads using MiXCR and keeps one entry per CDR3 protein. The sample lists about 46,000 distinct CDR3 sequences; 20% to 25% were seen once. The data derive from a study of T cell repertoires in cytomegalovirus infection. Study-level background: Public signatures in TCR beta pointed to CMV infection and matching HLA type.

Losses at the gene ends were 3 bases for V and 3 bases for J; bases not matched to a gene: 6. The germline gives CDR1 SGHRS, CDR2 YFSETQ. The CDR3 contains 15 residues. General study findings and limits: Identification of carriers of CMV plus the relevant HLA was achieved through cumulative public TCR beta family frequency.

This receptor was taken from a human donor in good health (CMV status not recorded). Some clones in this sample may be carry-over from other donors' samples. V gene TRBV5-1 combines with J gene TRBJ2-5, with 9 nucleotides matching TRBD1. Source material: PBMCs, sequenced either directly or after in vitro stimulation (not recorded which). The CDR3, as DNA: TGCGCCAGCAGCTCCGGGGACAGGGTTAAAGAGACCCAGTACTTC. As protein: CASSSGDRVKETQYF.